The 28 T cell receptor beta chains in this list originate from one sample, sequenced in a study of CD8 T cells in Susac syndrome. RNA was extracted with the RNeasy kit, and a quantity of roughly 0.45 to 1 ug was reverse transcribed using random hexamers. TCRdb reprocessed the immunoSEQ multiplex PCR reads with MiXCR, giving one entry per CDR3 protein. The sample includes about 84,000 distinct CDR3 sequences, approximately 96% of them seen just once. The specimen was CD8+ T cells from PBMCs. All receptors come from a human donor with Susac syndrome.

The chain employs TRBV12-3 or TRBV12-4 and TRBJ1-1; D gene unclear. V shed 5 bases and J shed 5 bases, with 12 bases lying between them. There are 13 residues in the CDR3. The CDR3 coding sequence is TGTGCCAGCAGTCCGGATTGGAGTACTGAAGCTTTCTTT. This sequence encodes CASSPDWSTEAFF.

The count of this clonotype is one. V is TRBV27 and J is TRBJ1-1, with D hard to call. V shed 1 base and J shed 3 bases, with 6 bases lying between them. The CDR3 extends over 13 amino acids. Germline V lookup: CDR1 MNHEY, CDR2 SMNVEV (reference sequence). CDR3: CASSLYRDTEAFF. The CDR3 DNA reads TGTGCCAGCAGTTTATATCGTGACACTGAAGCTTTCTTT.

J is TRBJ2-4 and V is TRBV15; D ambiguous. This CDR3 is built from 14 residues. The V and J ends lost 5 bases and 1 base respectively, with 9 bases between them. The germline CDR1 and CDR2 sequences are LNHNV and YYDKDF (reference sequence). DNA for the CDR3: TGTGCCACCAGCCCCTCGGCGGCCAAAAACATTCAGTACTTC. Its translation is CATSPSAAKNIQYF.

The chain recombines TRBV6-5 with TRBJ2-7; TRBD1 is a possible D gene (6 bases). V lost 6 bases to trimming and J lost 0 bases, with 15 bases between them. The germline CDR1 and CDR2 sequences are MNHEY and SVGAGI. This CDR3 comprises 15 residues. The CDR3 here is CASRPGTMSSYEQYF. The CDR3 DNA reads as TGTGCCAGCAGACCCGGGACAATGAGCTCCTACGAGCAGTACTTC.

The chain joins TRBV5-6 to TRBJ2-6, with D possibly being TRBD1 or TRBD2 (5 bases each). The CDR3 is 18 amino acids. Trimming pared 0 bases from V and 0 bases from J, leaving 13 bases between. Germline V gene sequence: CDR1 SGHDT, CDR2 YYEEEE. The CDR3 DNA reads as TGTGCCAGCAGCTTGGTTGGGGACCCCAACTCTGGGGCCAACGTCCTGACTTTC. This translates into CASSLVGDPNSGANVLTF. Combining the CDR3 with reference TRBV5-6 and TRBJ2-6 gives the whole variable domain DAGVTQSPTHLIKTRGQQVTLRCSPKSGHDTVSWYQQALGQGPQFIFQYYEEEERQRGNFPDRFSGHQFPNYSSELNVNALLLGDSALYLCASSLVGDPNSGANVLTFGAGSRLTVL.

DNA for the CDR3: TGCGCCAGCAGCCAACCATCCGGCGCTGAAGCTTTCTTT. Residues: CASSQPSGAEAFF. The gene calls are TRBV4-1 and TRBJ1-1, with D unresolved. V was clipped by 2 bases and J by 6 bases, with 10 bases between them. The CDR3 runs to 13 residues. Germline CDR1 and CDR2: MGHRA and YSYEKL.

The chain couples TRBV29-1 to TRBJ2-7, with unresolved D. The germline V and J ends were trimmed by 4 bases and 2 bases, with 9 bases remaining between them. Germline V CDR1 and CDR2: SQVTM, ANQGSEA. The CDR3 runs to 12 residues. The CDR3: CSVVWGTYEQYF. As DNA, the CDR3 is TGCAGCGTTGTCTGGGGAACCTACGAGCAGTACTTC.

The V gene is TRBV15, the J gene TRBJ2-3; 13 bases fit TRBD2. V shed 0 bases and J 4 bases; nucleotides not matched to a gene: 7. CDR1 is LNHNV and CDR2 is YYDKDF in the germline V gene (reference sequence). The CDR3 runs to 18 residues. Here the CDR3 DNA reads TGTGCCACCAGCAGAGATAGGACTAGCGGGAGCGAGCCAGATACGCAGTATTTT. Its protein product is CATSRDRTSGSEPDTQYF.

V and J are TRBV7-9 and TRBJ2-7, with TRBD1 matching over 11 bases. Germline V CDR1 and CDR2: SEHNR, FQNEAQ (reference sequence). CDR3 length: 15 residues. Trimming took 5 bases from V and 5 from J; bases not matched to a gene: 8. The CDR3 DNA follows: TGTGCCAGCAGCCAAAGCCGGACAGGGGGCGACGAGCAGTACTTC. Translated: CASSQSRTGGDEQYF. Drawing the rest from reference TRBV7-9 and TRBJ2-7, the complete variable domain is DTGVSQNPRHKITKRGQNVTFRCDPISEHNRLYWYRQTLGQGPEFLTYFQNEAQLEKSRLLSDRFSAERPKGSFSTLEIQRTEQGDSAMYLCASSQSRTGGDEQYFGPGTRLTVT.

The V and J genes are TRBV7-9 and TRBJ2-4, with a possible D match to TRBD2 (6 bases). CDR3 size: 12 residues. The germline gives CDR1 SEHNR, CDR2 FQNEAQ (reference sequence). V was trimmed by 0 bases and J by 15 bases, leaving 12 bases between them. CDR3 sequence (DNA): TGTGCCAGCAGCTTAGCGGGACTTGAGATGTACTTC. Amino acid sequence: CASSLAGLEMYF.

The chain is built from TRBV5-1 and TRBJ1-5; D unresolved. This CDR3 comprises 13 residues. Trimming removed 3 bases at V and 2 bases at J, with 6 bases between. The germline gives CDR1 SGHRS, CDR2 YFSETQ. In nucleotides, the CDR3 is TGCGCCAGCAGCTCAGACGGCAATCAGCCCCAGCATTTT. This gives the protein CASSSDGNQPQHF.

The rearrangement uses TRBV2 and TRBJ2-7; D is uncertain. Germline V lookup: CDR1 SNHLY, CDR2 FYNNEI. The CDR3 has 17 amino acids. Trimming shortened V by 6 bases and J by 2 bases, and 23 bases separated the two germline ends. As DNA, the CDR3 is TGTGCCAGCAGGAGTTGGCAGCCCTTAGTTTTACCCTACGAGCAGTACTTC. It codes for CASRSWQPLVLPYEQYF.

This clonotype was detected only once. The chain combines TRBV6-2 or TRBV6-3 with TRBJ1-2; TRBD1 might be the D (6 bases). The CDR3 has 15 residues. Trimming took 3 bases from V and 4 from J, leaving 15 bases between them. Germline CDR1 and CDR2: MNHEY and SVGEGT. This CDR3 is CASSYTPQGTYGYTF. The CDR3, as DNA: TGTGCCAGCAGTTATACTCCGCAGGGGACCTATGGCTACACCTTC.

The V gene is TRBV15, the J gene TRBJ2-5, with 14 bases matching TRBD2. Germline lookup yields CDR1 LNHNV and CDR2 YYDKDF (reference sequence). J was trimmed by 2 bases and V by 5 bases; bases with no gene match: 4. There are 16 residues in the CDR3. Written as DNA, the CDR3 is TGTGCCACCAGCGGCAGGACTAGCGGGGGGCAAGAGACCCAGTACTTC. This translates into CATSGRTSGGQETQYF.

The V gene is TRBV24-1, the J gene TRBJ2-5; no reliable D call. This CDR3 comprises 12 residues. Per germline, CDR1 KGHDR and CDR2 SFDVKD. V lost 3 bases and J 2 bases, leaving 3 bases between the germline ends. For the CDR3, the DNA is TGTGCCACCAGTGATCTACAAGAGACCCAGTACTTC. Translated: CATSDLQETQYF.

The chain carries TRBV27 and TRBJ2-1; 8 bases are shared with TRBD1. This CDR3 is built from 14 residues. V dropped 10 bases and J dropped 6; count of bases not matched to a gene: 11. CDR1 is MNHEY, CDR2 SMNVEV, per germline (reference sequence). CDR3 bases: TGTGCCACCAGACGACAGGGGTGGGTCAATGAGCAGTTCTTC. Translated, it gives CATRRQGWVNEQFF.

V and J are TRBV9 and TRBJ2-5; 8 nucleotides line up with TRBD1. Germline trimming cut 4 bases from V and 2 bases from J; bases unmatched to any gene: 4. In germline, CDR1 is SGDLS, CDR2 YYNGEE. The CDR3 covers 14 residues. The CDR3 loop is CASSKTGAQETQYF. In DNA form, the CDR3 reads TGTGCCAGCAGCAAGACAGGGGCTCAAGAGACCCAGTACTTC.

The V gene is TRBV2, the J gene TRBJ2-5; TRBD2 matches at 8 bases. Looked up from germline, CDR1 is SNHLY and CDR2 is FYNNEI. CDR3 length equals 14 residues. J was trimmed by 3 bases and V by 8 bases; bases with no gene match: 8. The CDR3: CASRTSFGEETQYF. The CDR3 DNA follows: TGTGCCAGCCGGACTAGCTTTGGAGAAGAGACCCAGTACTTC.

The chain recombines TRBV25-1 with TRBJ2-7; D perhaps matches TRBD1 (6 bases). V was cut by 5 bases and J by 4 bases, with 21 bases left in between. This CDR3 has 16 residues. From germline, CDR1 is MGHDK and CDR2 SYGVNS. CDR3 sequence reads: CASSMIQGAERYEQYV. CDR3 sequence (DNA): TGTGCCAGCAGTATGATACAGGGAGCGGAACGATACGAGCAGTACGTC.

The V and J genes are TRBV13 and TRBJ2-5; D unresolved. V lost 5 bases, J lost 5 bases, and 18 bases lay in between. Germline assignment: CDR1 PRHDT and CDR2 FYEKMQ (reference sequence). This CDR3 has 15 residues. This CDR3 is CASSPTRALFETQYF. The CDR3 coding sequence is TGTGCCAGCAGCCCCACTCGAGCGTTGTTCGAGACCCAGTACTTC.

This chain links TRBV19 with TRBJ2-2; tentative D call: TRBD1 (6 bases). This CDR3 has 15 residues. Germline V gene data show CDR1 as LNHDA and CDR2 as SQIVND (reference sequence). V dropped 1 base and J dropped 0 bases, with 6 bases sitting between them. CDR3: CASSIAGANTGELFF. In nucleotides, the CDR3 is TGTGCCAGTAGTATAGCAGGGGCGAACACCGGGGAGCTGTTTTTT.

V and J are TRBV29-1 and TRBJ2-3; D is unclear. V dropped 0 bases and J dropped 3 bases, with 7 bases sitting between them. The germline V gene has CDR1 SQVTM and CDR2 ANQGSEA. The CDR3 has 13 residues. The CDR3 DNA reads as TGCAGCGTTGAAGATCCTGGGACAGATACGCAGTATTTT. Protein: CSVEDPGTDTQYF.

The V gene is TRBV27, the J gene TRBJ1-5; no clear D gene. Trimming removed 4 bases at V and 2 bases at J, with 9 bases between. Germline CDR1 and CDR2: MNHEY and SMNVEV (reference sequence). This CDR3 contains 14 residues. CDR3 sequence: CASSWVGGNQPQHF. The CDR3 bases are TGTGCCAGCAGTTGGGTTGGGGGCAATCAGCCCCAGCATTTT.

This chain connects TRBV9 to TRBJ2-1, with a weak D call TRBD2 (5 bases). The CDR3 is 13 amino acids. Germline values: CDR1 SGDLS, CDR2 YYNGEE. V lost 0 bases and J 7 bases, leaving 8 bases between the germline ends. CDR3 region: CASSVDPGNEQFF. The CDR3 region has the DNA TGTGCCAGCAGCGTAGACCCGGGGAATGAGCAGTTCTTC.

The chain recombines TRBV9 with TRBJ1-2, with D unclear. Germline V gene sequence: CDR1 SGDLS, CDR2 YYNGEE. The CDR3 is 15 residues long. The ends were cut back, 0 bases at V and 8 bases at J, with 17 bases in the middle. CDR3 DNA: TGTGCCAGCAGCGTAGGGGATAATCCGCCTGACGGCTACACCTTC. Amino acid sequence: CASSVGDNPPDGYTF.

The chain couples TRBV19 to TRBJ2-1, with TRBD1 matching 9 bases. Germline-derived CDR1 and CDR2 are LNHDA and SQIVND (reference sequence). V was clipped by 5 bases and J by 8 bases; unmatched bases: 10. The CDR3 covers 15 residues. CDR3 residues: CASSPYGTGSDEQFF. CDR3 DNA: TGTGCCAGTAGTCCATACGGGACAGGGAGCGATGAGCAGTTCTTC.

The chain couples TRBV7-9 to TRBJ2-2; 7 bases are a match to TRBD2. CDR1 and CDR2 (germline): SEHNR, FQNEAQ (reference sequence). The CDR3 is 15 amino acids. Unmatched junction bases numbered 18, after V lost 5 bases and J lost 15 bases. CDR3 region: CASSLGPERAGRVFF. CDR3 sequence (DNA): TGTGCCAGCAGCCTCGGACCCGAGCGGGCTGGGAGGGTGTTTTTT.

The rearrangement uses TRBV18 and TRBJ1-5; weak D call: TRBD1 (6 bases). CDR1 and CDR2 from the germline V gene are KGHSH and LQKENI. Trimming pared 4 bases from V and 0 bases from J, leaving 16 bases between. The CDR3 sequence is 17 residues long. CDR3 DNA: TGTGCCAGCTCACATACCTCAGGGGTTTATAGCAATCAGCCCCAGCATTTT. Its protein is CASSHTSGVYSNQPQHF.